The 6 T cell receptor beta chains below come from one sample, sequenced in a study of T cell responses to AZD1222 COVID-19 vaccine. TCRdb's table, derived via immunoSEQ multiplex PCR, lists solely in-frame clones and lacks some. This sample has about 110,000 clones; roughly 90% occur once, and the top ten carry over 4%. The sequencing used peripheral blood, collected on day 0 of AZD1222 vaccination. The receptor set was obtained from an adult in good health.

The genes are TRBV19 and TRBJ1-5; TRBD1 aligns across 9 bases. The CDR3 is made up of 15 amino acids. Germline CDR1 reads LNHDA; CDR2 reads SQIVND (reference sequence). J lost 4 bases, V lost 4 bases, and 5 bases had no gene match. The CDR3 spells CASSTGTGKNQPQHF. As DNA, the CDR3 is TGTGCCAGTAGTACCGGGACAGGGAAGAATCAGCCCCAGCATTTT.

V gene TRBV6-5 combines with J gene TRBJ1-6, with TRBD1 matching 7 bases. The CDR3 totals 14 residues. From germline, CDR1 is MNHEY and CDR2 SVGAGI. With 4 bases clipped from V and 11 bases from J, the junction kept 8 bases outside the gene matches. The CDR3 bases are TGTGCCAGCAGTTTAGACAGGGTTGGTACACCCCTCCACTTT. This codes for CASSLDRVGTPLHF.

The CDR3 here is CASSPLVETQYF. The DNA of the CDR3 is TGTGCCAGCAGCCCCTTGGTGGAGACCCAGTACTTC. This chain joins TRBV7-6 and TRBJ2-5; D gene uncertain. Germline V gives CDR1 SGHVS, CDR2 FNYEAQ. CDR3 size: 12 residues. Between the trimmed V and J ends, which lost 5 bases and 5 bases, there was a span of 9 bases.

The chain combines TRBV2 with TRBJ2-1; a weak D match, TRBD2 (5 bases). V lost 4 bases and J 8 bases, leaving 12 bases between the germline ends. This CDR3 contains 13 residues. CDR1 and CDR2 from the germline V gene are SNHLY and FYNNEI. In nucleotides, the CDR3 is TGTGCCAGCAGTGTACAAGGGCGGGATGAGCAGTTCTTC. As protein: CASSVQGRDEQFF.

This sequence joins TRBV3-1 (or the pseudogene TRBV3-2) and TRBJ1-1; D not certain. The CDR3 loop spans 15 amino acids. V dropped 4 bases and J dropped 4 bases, with 16 bases sitting between them. The V gene's germline CDR1 is LGHDT and CDR2 YNNKEL (reference sequence). CDR3 residues: CASSLVGGDSTEAFF. The CDR3 nucleotides are TGTGCCAGCAGCCTGGTAGGTGGTGATAGCACTGAAGCTTTCTTT.

This clone was picked up one time. The rearrangement uses TRBV20-1 and TRBJ2-7; D is unresolved. The germline CDR1 and CDR2 sequences are DFQATT and SNEGSKA (reference sequence). This CDR3 has 11 amino acids. V was clipped by 3 bases and J by 2 bases, with 5 bases between them. The CDR3 coding sequence is TGCAGTGCTAGGGACGCCTACGAGCAGTACTTC. It specifies CSARDAYEQYF.